Sequencing of this T cell receptor beta chain was carried out in a study of blood T cell repertoires in COVID-19. Using immunoSEQ multiplex PCR, the repertoire was profiled, and TCRdb retains in-frame clones only, with some absent. The sample lists 140,000 or so clones; over 75% were seen once. Per germline, CDR1 SGHVS and CDR2 FQNEAQ. The CDR3 sequence is 13 residues long. Trimming stripped 5 bases from V and 3 bases from J, with 8 bases between. This chain links TRBV7-8 with TRBJ1-5; TRBD1 might be the D (5 bases). This TCR came from a man between 60 and 75 years old with active or convalescent COVID-19. The specimen was peripheral blood. The CDR3 bases are TGTGCCAGCAGCAGGGACTTCAATCAGCCCCAGCATTTT. This translates into CASSRDFNQPQHF. Full variable domain (remainder filled in from reference TRBV7-8 and TRBJ1-5): GAGVSQSPRYKVAKRGQDVALRCDPISGHVSLFWYQQALGQGPEFLTYFQNEAQLDKSGLPSDRFFAERPEGSVSTLKIQRTQQEDSAVYLCASSRDFNQPQHFGDGTRLSIL.